This TCR beta chain was identified in a study of PD-L1 blockade in urothelial cancer. Looking at the study overall: Patients commenced intravenous atezolizumab, 1,200 mg every 3 weeks, in the mid-2010s.

Time point noted: pretreatment peripheral blood. Profiling relied on immunoSEQ multiplex PCR, and the TCRdb table lists in-frame clones only, not all of them. The sample yields about 95,000 clones, around 90% seen once. The TCR comes from a man aged 55-75 years with urothelial cancer. The material was PBMCs, obtained around atezolizumab (anti-PD-L1) treatment.

CDR3 sequence reads: CASSLEADRAPGNTIYF. The DNA for the CDR3 is TGCGCCAGCAGCTTGGAGGCAGACAGGGCGCCAGGAAACACCATATATTTT. The chain uses TRBV5-1 and TRBJ1-3, with 7 positions matching TRBD1. Germline CDR1 and CDR2: SGHRS and YFSETQ. There are 17 residues in the CDR3. With 0 bases clipped from V and 4 bases from J, the junction kept 10 bases outside the gene matches.